This T cell receptor (delta chain) was profiled in a study of Vδ1+ human thymocytes. The germline V gene has CDR1 TSWWSYY and CDR2 QGS. Trimming removed 1 base from V and 0 bases from J, with 39 bases in between. CDR3 length equals 25 residues. Extracted RNA was reverse transcribed into cDNA. CDR3 amplicons came from multiplex PCR with pooled V-gene forward and constant-region reverse primers. TCRdb re-called the multiplex PCR reads using CATT. Among roughly 50,000 delta-chain clones, approximately 15% were seen once, and the ten largest hold 0.5%. This clone was counted only a few times. What it recognizes is unknown. Thymocytes were sorted as CD3+ TCRVdelta1+ TCRVdelta2- after alphabeta T cell depletion. Points from the study as a whole: Unlike peripheral blood Vdelta1+ controls, thymic delta-chain sequences included 15% to 25% Vdelta2 and few Vdelta3. TRD repertoires were essentially private, unlike widely shared TRG clonotypes. Thymic TRG and TRD repertoires appeared highly polyclonal, with Gaussian CDR3 length distributions. The authors advised highly purified populations and single-cell validation.

The sequenced sample consisted of Vdelta1+ gamma-delta thymocytes from the thymus. Described subset: FACS-sorted CD3+ TCRalphabeta- TCRVdelta1+ TCRVdelta2- thymocytes. This chain joins TRDV1 and TRDJ1, with D maybe TRDD3 (7 bases). The clonotype was recovered from a boy in the first two years of life who had congenital heart surgery. The CDR3 loop is CALGEQPSAFQGTNWGTCYTDKLIF. CDR3 sequence (DNA): TGTGCTCTTGGGGAACAGCCCTCCGCCTTCCAGGGGACCAACTGGGGTACCTGCTACACCGATAAACTCATCTTT.